This T cell receptor beta chain was retrieved from a study of blood T cell repertoires in COVID-19. Profiling relied on immunoSEQ multiplex PCR, and the TCRdb table lists in-frame clones only, not all of them. This table has about 240,000 clones, approximately 82% appearing once. The germline gives CDR1 SEHNR, CDR2 FQNEAQ (reference sequence). V dropped 5 bases and J dropped 4 bases, with 17 bases sitting between them. The CDR3 has 15 residues. The clonotype comes from a man aged 30-40 years who had recovered from COVID-19. This sequence joins TRBV7-9 and TRBJ2-5; perhaps TRBD1 as D (6 bases). The sequencing input was peripheral blood. The CDR3 DNA follows: TGTGCCAGCAGCCAAGACCCTCTAGGGGGAGAGACCCAGTACTTC. Amino acids: CASSQDPLGGETQYF.